The present entry profiles one TCR beta chain with its context. CDR1 is MDHEN, CDR2 SYDVKM, per germline. Trimming stripped 5 bases from V and 3 bases from J, with 11 bases between. The CDR3 has 14 amino acids. Described treatment: oral pan-JAK inhibitor, 5-10 mg twice daily. Extracted RNA was reverse transcribed, and the resulting cDNA served as sequencing template. Some clones are missing from TCRdb's copy, which holds only in-frame ones; the method was immunoSEQ multiplex PCR. The sample lists fewer than 150,000 clones, approximately 51% occurring once. This record belongs to a study of CD8+ T cells in alopecia areata. The overall study: Treatment of the treated patients consisted of oral tofacitinib, 5 to 10 mg twice daily.

This clonotype originated in a human donor with alopecia areata. V is TRBV28 and J is TRBJ2-4; D remains unclear. This material consisted of CD4+ T cells sorted from blood, taken at week 24, from a patient treated with tofacitinib. Here the CDR3 reads CASSPRSDKNIQYF. The CDR3 coding sequence is TGTGCCAGCAGTCCCCGGAGCGACAAAAACATTCAGTACTTC.